The entry below describes one T cell receptor (beta chain). This clonotype has a handful of counts. This clone's antigen is unknown. Germline and junction disagree at one end, which may indicate a read error. Library method: 3' RACE. TCR libraries were generated from RNA by a 3' RACE protocol incorporating unique molecular identifiers so that PCR amplification bias could be corrected. Up to about 12 amplicon libraries were pooled and sequenced on an Illumina MiSeq with v2 2x250 paired-end chemistry. On the study's bioinformatics: Decombinator was used to process the reads, assigning V and J genes and CDR3 and applying barcode-based correction of errors and PCR bias. Before the Gini coefficient was calculated with the R ineq package, repertoires were subsampled to the same depth. Three approaches were used to assess CDR3 similarity: GLIPH, Hamming distance and a shared triplet metric. In-frame beta chains were kept once TCRdb had trimmed the public reads at Q25 with fastp and called clones with MiXCR. Rows merge per CDR3 protein into single entries with the most common DNA and genes. The V and J calls come from TCRdb's annotation, not from the publication. The sample table contains about 40,000 distinct CDR3 sequences; only one count was recorded for over 6.5% of them. The biggest ten clones account for more than 0.75% of the sample.

This record belongs to a study of HIV-infected children after antiretroviral therapy interruption (dated by TCRdb to between 2018 and 2020). Turning to the overall study: Eight children were included: four on planned treatment interruption and four on continuous treatment, all with CD4+ count above 500 and viral load below 50 copies/ml. For the interruption arm, samples were taken at week 0, at week 12, at the end of interruption (week 24 or 48), and roughly 3 years after the study ended. Recorded exposure to EBV and CMV was present in most of the participating children. Alongside thymic output measurements, TCR repertoires of children on planned treatment interruption were compared with TCR repertoires of children on continuous antiretroviral treatment. In the continuous-treatment arm, samples from corresponding weeks 0, 48 and 150 were analyzed. Median age was roughly 10 years in the interruption group and over 7 years in the continuous treatment group.

What the authors observed across the whole study: An increase in the naive CD4+ Gini coefficient was observed by the end of treatment interruption, suggesting clonal expansion, and a return to baseline was observed by 3 years. In the naive CD4+ repertoires of PTI patients, CDR3 sharing between time points dropped after the start of interruption, while many sequences were shared between the end of interruption and 3 years later. The small number of patients is a limitation, and caution is needed when interpreting the data. Sorted CD45RA+ naive cells might include minor non-naive CD45RA+ populations such as EMRA or stem memory cells.

Explained via the paper, the treatment or condition label denotes: PENTA 11 planned treatment interruption arm or continuous ART arm. Children from the United Kingdom aged 2 to 15 years who had been given at least three-drug ART for at least 24 weeks were enrolled as participants. The study required cryopreserved PBMCs containing at least 5 million viable cells, and several candidate patients were excluded because of low viable PBMC yield. Naive CD4+ CD45RA+ CD45RO- T cells were FACS-sorted from thawed PBMCs on a FACSAria III cell sorter. Sorted cells were fixed, and RNA was extracted using the RNeasy FFPE kit followed by the RNeasy Micro kit. From the cysteine up to the phenylalanine, the CDR3 has a length of 18 residues. The kept DNA is CDR3 alone, 54 bases in frame from the first base.

This sequence uses TRBV12-3 or TRBV12-4 and TRBJ2-1, and TRBD2 matches 13 of the central bases. The TCR originated in a pool of human donors with HIV. This material consisted of CD45RA+ CD4+ T cells from PBMCs, pooled from several time points, taken from a donor given antiretroviral therapy, either interrupted or continuous. The cell subset or site label, read with the paper, signifies: naive CD4+ CD45RA+ CD45RO- T cells. The bases read TGTGCCAGCAGTTTGGGGGGGACTAGCGGGAAATCCTACAATGAGCAGCTCTTC. This codes for CASSLGGTSGKSYNEQLF.